This entry is about one T cell receptor (beta chain). Its antigen is unidentified. The authors incorporated unique molecular identifiers into the TCR beta cDNA libraries. Some 450,000 cDNA molecules were recovered from an input of about 0.9 to 10 million T cells. MiXCR, run by TCRdb on the PCR reads, gives a single entry per CDR3 protein. The table lists 750,000 to 950,000 distinct CDR3 sequences, about 53% of them singletons. This entry comes from a study of post-analysis software for immune sequencing data. On the study more broadly: Some patients lacked subtype; others had relapsing-remitting, secondary progressive or progressive-relapsing disease.

Whole-study results and caveats: Samples prepared in the same batch strongly co-clustered by F measure. Controls had significantly higher normalized Chao1 diversity than multiple sclerosis patients.

Sequencing was performed on blood. The receptor's source is a girl between 10 and 17 years old with multiple sclerosis.

CDR3 sequence reads: CATSSTVAGKETQYF. Written as DNA, the CDR3 is TGTGCCACCAGCAGCACGGTGGCAGGTAAAGAGACCCAGTACTTC. V gene TRBV15 combines with J gene TRBJ2-5; D gene unclear. V lost 3 bases and J lost 3, with 14 bases in between. The CDR3 has 15 residues. Germline loops: CDR1 LNHNV, CDR2 YYDKDF (reference sequence).